This passage covers 18 T cell receptor beta chains from one sample sequenced in a study of blood T cell repertoires in COVID-19. The assay was immunoSEQ multiplex PCR, and TCRdb's table has in-frame clones only and misses some. This sample has 200,000 to 250,000 clones, with 70% to 90% found just once. The specimen was PBMCs or T cells enriched from blood (not recorded which). The receptors were sampled from a man between 25 and 39 years old who had recovered from COVID-19.

This sequence joins TRBV7-5 and TRBJ2-5; TRBD1 was called by the table and not checked on the DNA. TRBV7-5 is shown as a pseudogene. This CDR3 has 14 residues. The CDR3 here is CVRSPDRVEETQYF. CDR3 bases: TGTGTCAGAAGTCCAGACAGGGTCGAAGAGACCCAGTACTTC.

The V gene is TRBV5-4, the J gene TRBJ1-1; D call uncertain. The length of the CDR3 is 12 residues. Germline V gives CDR1 SGHNT, CDR2 YYREEE (reference sequence). Trimming took off 4 bases at V and 5 bases at J, with 9 bases between the two ends. CDR3 DNA: TGTGCCAGCAGCCAAGTCGGGACTGAAGCTTTCTTT. Amino acids: CASSQVGTEAFF.

This sequence joins TRBV21-1 and TRBJ1-2; whether TRBD1, the table's D call, matches the DNA was not checked. TRBV21-1 is noted as a pseudogene. CDR3 length: 15 residues. This chain's CDR3 is CASSTRQARPYGYTF. The CDR3 DNA reads as TGTGCCAGCAGCACCAGACAGGCCAGACCTTATGGCTACACCTTC.

This clone has more than one count but fewer than ten. The chain couples TRBV3-1 (or the pseudogene TRBV3-2) to TRBJ2-7, with D possibly being TRBD2 (6 bases). The V gene lost 1 base and the J gene lost 6 bases, with 13 bases spanning the gap. This CDR3 has 14 amino acids. Germline V gene data show CDR1 as LGHDT and CDR2 as YNNKEL (reference sequence). The CDR3 DNA reads TGTGCCAGCAGCCAAGTCGGGGGAACAGGCGAGCAGTACTTC. Amino acids: CASSQVGGTGEQYF.

The chain links TRBV7-9 to TRBJ2-1; the D gene is possibly TRBD2 (5 bases). The V end was cut by 9 bases, the J end by 8 bases, with 17 bases between. CDR1 is SEHNR, CDR2 FQNEAQ, per germline (reference sequence). There are 13 residues in the CDR3. Here the CDR3 reads CASNFRTSDEQFF. CDR3 DNA sequence: TGTGCCAGTAATTTTCGGACTTCGGATGAGCAGTTCTTC.

J is TRBJ1-2 and V is TRBV28, with a tentative D call TRBD1 (6 bases). This CDR3 region has 16 residues. Germline V gene data show CDR1 as MDHEN and CDR2 as SYDVKM. V was trimmed by 7 bases and J by 4 bases, leaving 22 bases between them. The CDR3 bases are TGTGCCAGCACCGAAGGGGGGGCGGGCAAATTCTATGGCTACACCTTC. Protein product: CASTEGGAGKFYGYTF.

The chain uses TRBV15 and TRBJ1-2; 8 bases agree with TRBD1. The CDR3 has 14 amino acids. With V trimmed by 6 bases and J by 1 base, 4 bases remained unmatched. The V gene's germline CDR1 is LNHNV and CDR2 YYDKDF (reference sequence). The CDR3 bases are TGTGCCACCAGGCTGGACAGGGATAACTATGGCTACACCTTC. As protein: CATRLDRDNYGYTF. Looking up the rest from reference TRBV15 and TRBJ1-2 gives the full variable domain: DAMVIQNPRYQVTQFGKPVTLSCSQTLNHNVMYWYQQKSSQAPKLLFHYYDKDFNNEADTPDNFQSRRPNTSFCFLDIRSPGLGDTAMYLCATRLDRDNYGYTFGSGTRLTVV.

The CDR3 region has the DNA TGCAGTGCTAGTTCGAGTGGAGTAGCGGGAAATTACTACGAGCAGTACTTC. Translating gives CSASSSGVAGNYYEQYF. The chain couples TRBV20-1 to TRBJ2-7; 8 bases agree with TRBD2. Trimming took 3 bases from V and 3 from J; bases not matched to a gene: 16. Germline V gene lookup returns CDR1 DFQATT and CDR2 SNEGSKA (reference sequence). The CDR3 has 17 residues.

In its sample, this clone was seen once. The chain combines TRBV7-2 with TRBJ2-5, with a weak D call TRBD1 (5 bases). The CDR3 has 13 residues. Per germline, CDR1 SGHTA and CDR2 FQGNSA. V was cut by 6 bases and J by 2 bases, with 10 bases left in between. DNA for the CDR3: TGTGCCAGCAGTCCTGGACAACAAGAGACCCAGTACTTC. Residues: CASSPGQQETQYF.

The chain has TRBV19 and TRBJ1-6, with D maybe TRBD1 (5 bases). The germline CDR1 and CDR2 sequences are LNHDA and SQIVND (reference sequence). V was clipped by 7 bases and J by 7 bases, with 17 bases between them. This CDR3 is 15 amino acids long. The CDR3 loop is CASTLGWGENSPLHF. CDR3 sequence (DNA): TGTGCCAGTACCCTCGGTTGGGGGGAAAATTCACCCCTCCACTTT.

The J gene is TRBJ2-1, the V gene TRBV6-5, with D maybe TRBD2 (6 bases). V lost 4 bases and J 2 bases, leaving 12 bases between the germline ends. Germline V gene sequence: CDR1 MNHEY, CDR2 SVGAGI. This CDR3 has 15 amino acids. The CDR3 DNA follows: TGTGCCAGCAGTTGGGACTTCCATCCCTACAATGAGCAGTTCTTC. Its protein product is CASSWDFHPYNEQFF.

The gene calls are TRBV12-3 or TRBV12-4 and TRBJ2-7, with unresolved D. This CDR3 spans 13 amino acids. Trimming took 2 bases from V and 3 from J, leaving 8 bases between them. The CDR3 reads CASSLNTLYEQYF. CDR3 coding DNA: TGTGCCAGCAGTTTAAACACCCTCTACGAGCAGTACTTC.

V usage is TRBV5-1 and J usage is TRBJ2-7, with 10 bases aligning to TRBD1. The germline CDR1 and CDR2 sequences are SGHRS and YFSETQ. The ends lost 7 bases at V and 5 bases at J; junction bases unmatched: 12. This CDR3 spans 15 amino acids. The CDR3 here is CASFSTGTGAHEQYF. DNA of the CDR3: TGCGCCAGCTTCTCAACCGGGACAGGGGCCCACGAGCAGTACTTC.

This clone occurred a few times. The rearrangement uses TRBV11-1 and TRBJ1-2, with D possibly TRBD1 on 6 matching bases. The V end lost 6 bases, the J end lost 2 bases, and 13 bases lay between the germline ends. The CDR3 covers 14 residues. In germline, CDR1 is SGHAT, CDR2 FQDESV (reference sequence). The CDR3 loop is CASSSTGQNYGYTF. Here the CDR3 DNA reads TGTGCCAGCAGTTCAACAGGGCAAAACTATGGCTACACCTTC.

This clone was counted once. This chain links TRBV4-1 with TRBJ1-4; no firm D call. V was trimmed by 0 bases and J by 0 bases, leaving 14 bases between them. This CDR3 comprises 18 residues. In germline, CDR1 is MGHRA, CDR2 YSYEKL. CDR3 region: CASSQDIASTTTNEKLFF. The CDR3 coding sequence is TGCGCCAGCAGCCAAGATATTGCCAGTACCACAACTAATGAAAAACTGTTTTTT.

The rearrangement joins TRBV11-3 to TRBJ2-7, with D maybe TRBD2 (6 bases). Germline V gene lookup returns CDR1 SGHNT and CDR2 YENEEA. Deletions cut 0 bases from V and 4 bases from J, with 19 bases between. This CDR3 region has 17 residues. This chain's CDR3 is CASSLEGRTGEGYEQYF. CDR3 bases: TGTGCCAGCAGCTTAGAGGGCAGAACGGGAGAAGGATACGAGCAGTACTTC.

CDR3 DNA sequence: TGTGCCAGCAGCCAAGTGGGCAGGGATGGTGAAGCTTTCTTT. Translation: CASSQVGRDGEAFF. The V and J genes are TRBV14 and TRBJ1-1; possibly TRBD1 for D (5 bases). The CDR3 runs 14 residues. Germline V gene data show CDR1 as SGHDN and CDR2 as FVKESK. V was cut by 1 base and J by 7 bases, with 13 bases left in between.

This clone was seen a few times. The V call is TRBV19, the J call TRBJ1-5; 7 nucleotides align to TRBD1. This CDR3 comprises 19 residues. Germline CDR1 reads LNHDA; CDR2 reads SQIVND (reference sequence). V trimming: 4 bases; J trimming: 0 bases; junction bases outside the gene matches: 15. The CDR3 loop reads CASSTSTQGRLFSNQPQHF. The CDR3 nucleotides read TGTGCCAGTAGTACTTCAACACAGGGGAGGCTTTTTAGCAATCAGCCCCAGCATTTT.